The clone carrying this T cell receptor (beta chain) was picked up a small number of times. TCRdb recomputed calls from the reads with MiXCR, one row per CDR3 protein. The sample has 740,000 or so distinct CDR3 sequences; 35% to 45% are singletons. The CDR3 loop spans 15 amino acids. Germline lookup yields CDR1 MNHNS and CDR2 SASEGT. V shed 5 bases and J 7 bases; nucleotides not matched to a gene: 4. This record comes from a study of T cell repertoires in cytomegalovirus infection. Overall study: In public TCR beta signatures, there were indications of both CMV infection and matching HLA type.

The material sequenced was PBMCs. The sequence was obtained from a human donor in good health (CMV status not recorded). Some clones in this sample may be carry-over from other donors' samples. The chain joins TRBV6-1 to TRBJ2-1; 14 bases are a match to TRBD2. CDR3 DNA sequence: TGTGCCAGCAGTCTCTGGACTAGCGGGGGGAATGAGCAGTTCTTC. The encoded protein is CASSLWTSGGNEQFF.